A single sample gave rise to the 17 T cell receptor beta chains below, sequenced in a study of blood T cell repertoires in COVID-19. Clones were sequenced by immunoSEQ multiplex PCR, and TCRdb holds only the in-frame ones, with some missing. The sample includes approximately 110,000 clones, 75% to 90% of them seen just once. Specimen: peripheral blood. Source of these receptors: a woman over 75 with COVID-19, enrolled during active disease.

As DNA, the CDR3 is TGCAGCGTCCCCGGGACAGGGGACTATGGCTACACCTTC. It codes for CSVPGTGDYGYTF. The rearrangement uses TRBV29-1 and TRBJ1-2, with 10 bases aligning to TRBD1. Per the germline V gene, CDR1 is SQVTM and CDR2 is ANQGSEA. The CDR3 contains 13 residues. Unmatched junction bases numbered 4, after V lost 6 bases and J lost 3 bases.

This clone showed up just a few times. V and J are TRBV7-9 and TRBJ1-5; maybe TRBD1 (5 bases). The CDR3 runs to 14 residues. The V and J ends lost 2 bases and 7 bases respectively, with 12 bases between them. Germline values: CDR1 SEHNR, CDR2 FQNEAQ (reference sequence). In nucleotides, the CDR3 is TGTGCCAGCAGCTTACAGGGATTTGGGCAGCCCCAGCATTTT. The encoded protein is CASSLQGFGQPQHF.

The rearrangement uses TRBV4-3 and TRBJ2-5, with D maybe TRBD1 (5 bases). CDR1 is LGHNA and CDR2 is YSLEER in the germline V gene. V dropped 6 bases and J dropped 0 bases, with 8 bases sitting between them. This CDR3 has 13 amino acids. This chain's CDR3 is CASSPGYQETQYF. The CDR3 region has the DNA TGCGCCAGCAGTCCAGGGTACCAAGAGACCCAGTACTTC.

V and J are TRBV7-2 and TRBJ2-1; 11 positions match TRBD2. The CDR3 totals 18 residues. Germline-derived CDR1 and CDR2 are SGHTA and FQGNSA. V lost 5 bases, J lost 6 bases, and 15 bases stayed unmatched. The CDR3 region is CASSRPTLSGRALNEQFF. The CDR3 nucleotides are TGTGCCAGCAGCCGCCCAACCCTTAGCGGGAGGGCCCTCAATGAGCAGTTCTTC.

The V and J genes are TRBV19 and TRBJ1-4, with TRBD1 identical over 8 bases. After removal of 4 bases from V and 8 bases from J, the junction contained 9 bases not matched to a gene. Germline CDR1 and CDR2: LNHDA and SQIVND (reference sequence). This CDR3 comprises 15 residues. This CDR3 reads CASSTRQGIQEKLFF. The CDR3 nucleotides read TGTGCCAGTAGTACGCGACAGGGGATTCAGGAAAAACTGTTTTTT.

The V call is TRBV5-1, the J call TRBJ1-4, with D perhaps matching TRBD1 (5 bases). CDR3 length: 15 residues. The V gene lost 4 bases and the J gene lost 6 bases, with 16 bases spanning the gap. The V gene's germline CDR1 is SGHRS and CDR2 YFSETQ. CDR3 nucleotide sequence: TGCGCCAGCAGCGGGGAGGACAATCCTTATGAAAAACTGTTTTTT. This gives the protein CASSGEDNPYEKLFF.

The J gene is TRBJ1-6, the V gene TRBV25-1; D possibly corresponds to TRBD1 (5 bases). The V end was cut by 2 bases, the J end by 9 bases, with 11 bases between. This CDR3 has 14 amino acids. The germline CDR1 and CDR2 sequences are MGHDK and SYGVNS. The CDR3 nucleotides read TGTGCCAGCAGTGAAGCGTCGGGGGTTTCACCCCTCCACTTT. Protein product: CASSEASGVSPLHF.

This sequence joins TRBV19 and TRBJ2-3; D not resolved. The CDR3 is 14 residues long. Trimming left V 3 bases short and J 3 bases short, with 10 bases between. Germline CDR1 LNHDA, CDR2 SQIVND (reference sequence). The CDR3 region is CASSMVRLTDTQYF. The DNA for the CDR3 is TGTGCCAGTAGTATGGTCAGACTTACAGATACGCAGTATTTT.

As for this clone: This sample includes further DNA sequences coding for the same CDR3. This chain links TRBV7-9 with TRBJ2-7, with a weak D call TRBD1 (5 bases). This CDR3 contains 12 residues. V dropped 5 bases and J dropped 4 bases, with 9 bases sitting between them. Per germline, CDR1 SEHNR and CDR2 FQNEAQ (reference sequence). This CDR3 is CASSLTGYEQYF. In DNA form, the CDR3 reads TGTGCCAGCAGCCTAACAGGATACGAGCAGTACTTC.

The gene calls are TRBV6-2 or TRBV6-3 and TRBJ1-1; 7 nucleotides line up with TRBD1. Trimming cost V 5 bases and J 2 bases; bases outside gene matches: 2. This CDR3 has 13 amino acids. The V gene's germline CDR1 is MNHEY and CDR2 SVGEGT. The CDR3 here is CASSDRVNTEAFF. The CDR3 region has the DNA TGTGCCAGCAGTGACAGGGTAAACACTGAAGCTTTCTTT.

The chain carries TRBV7-3 and TRBJ2-1; D might be TRBD1 (6 bases). The CDR3 covers 15 residues. Looked up from germline, CDR1 is SGHTA and CDR2 is FQGTGA. Between the trimmed V and J ends, which lost 6 bases and 5 bases, there was a span of 17 bases. CDR3 sequence reads: CASSPYGTSDNEQFF. CDR3 nucleotide sequence: TGTGCCAGCAGTCCATACGGGACATCGGACAATGAGCAGTTCTTC.

The chain has TRBV4-2 and TRBJ2-1; TRBD2 matches 14 bases. CDR1 and CDR2 from the germline V gene are LGHNA and YNFKEQ. V was clipped by 4 bases and J by 10 bases; unmatched bases: 6. There are 15 residues in the CDR3. The CDR3 region has the DNA TGTGCCAGCAGCCTACGACTAGCGGGAGGGGGAGAGCAGTTCTTC. Residues: CASSLRLAGGGEQFF.

V and J are TRBV27 and TRBJ1-5; D uncertain. Germline CDR1 MNHEY, CDR2 SMNVEV (reference sequence). This CDR3 comprises 14 residues. The ends were cut back, 3 bases at V and 0 bases at J, with 6 bases in the middle. The CDR3 loop is CASSLMSSNQPQHF. CDR3 DNA sequence: TGTGCCAGCAGTTTGATGAGTAGCAATCAGCCCCAGCATTTT.

The genes are TRBV4-2 and TRBJ1-1; D might be TRBD1 (6 bases). V shed 0 bases and J shed 6 bases, with 14 bases lying between them. The CDR3 has 15 residues. Germline CDR1 is LGHNA and CDR2 is YNFKEQ. The CDR3 protein is CASSQDLVGGSEAFF. The DNA of the CDR3 is TGTGCCAGCAGCCAAGATCTCGTAGGGGGATCTGAAGCTTTCTTT.

In regard to this clone: The sample has other DNA sequences that encode this CDR3 too. V usage is TRBV5-6 and J usage is TRBJ1-5; the D gene is possibly TRBD1 (6 bases). The CDR3 consists of 13 residues. Between the trimmed V and J ends, which lost 3 bases and 2 bases, there was a span of 6 bases. Germline V gives CDR1 SGHDT, CDR2 YYEEEE. CDR3 residues: CASSSGGNQPQHF. Written as DNA, the CDR3 is TGTGCCAGCAGCTCAGGGGGCAATCAGCCCCAGCATTTT.

This chain links TRBV28 with TRBJ1-5, with 9 bases fitting TRBD1. CDR3 length equals 14 residues. Trimming removed 6 bases from V and 9 bases from J; junction bases left unmatched: 9. Germline CDR1 reads MDHEN; CDR2 reads SYDVKM. CDR3 sequence (DNA): TGTGCCAGCAGATCCACGGGACAGGGCCGGCCCCAGCATTTT. Residues: CASRSTGQGRPQHF.

The V gene is TRBV19, the J gene TRBJ2-7; 10 positions match TRBD1. The CDR3 covers 17 residues. Germline assignment: CDR1 LNHDA and CDR2 SQIVND (reference sequence). V lost 6 bases and J lost 1; bases outside the gene matches: 12. This CDR3 is CASSPIDRGPFSYEQYF. The DNA for the CDR3 is TGTGCCAGTAGCCCTATCGACAGGGGGCCATTTTCCTACGAGCAGTACTTC. Full variable domain (missing parts from reference TRBV19 and TRBJ2-7): DGGITQSPKYLFRKEGQNVTLSCEQNLNHDAMYWYRQDPGQGLRLIYYSQIVNDFQKGDIAEGYSVSREKKESFPLTVTSAQKNPTAFYLCASSPIDRGPFSYEQYFGPGTRLTVT.